Presented here are 19 T cell receptor beta chains from one specimen sequenced in a study of spatial heterogeneity in lung cancer (dated by TCRdb to the late 2010s). Library preparation employed 5' RACE. For sequencing, a NextSeq 500 was employed. The public reads were run again by TCRdb, first through fastp at Q25 and then through MiXCR, and only productive beta chains were kept. Each CDR3 protein appears once, grouped with its most common genes and DNA. This sample lists about 38,000 distinct CDR3 sequences; under 6.5% were detected once. 11% of the sample goes to the ten largest clones. The meaning of the sample's time point label: sample taken at primary tumor resection. Whole RNA extracted from tumor and nontumor lung tissue, or from cryopreserved PBMC samples, was used for TCR sequencing without cell sorting. This specimen consisted of PBMCs, obtained at surgery. The receptors derive from a male donor with early-stage non-small cell lung cancer.

In its sample, this clonotype was seen a few times. The CDR3, as DNA: TGTGCCAGCAGCTCCGCGGGGGGCCCCCCGTCCTACAATGAGCAGTTCTTC. It encodes CASSSAGGPPSYNEQFF. The chain couples TRBV5-4 to TRBJ2-1, with TRBD2 matching over 8 bases. The CDR3 totals 17 residues. V was clipped by 3 bases and J by 1 base; unmatched bases: 9. The germline gives CDR1 SGHNT, CDR2 YYREEE (reference sequence).

In this sample, this clonotype turned up many times. The rearrangement uses TRBV4-1 and TRBJ2-7; D tentatively fits TRBD1 or TRBD2 (5 bases each). V was cut by 0 bases and J by 0 bases, with 15 bases left in between. The CDR3 is made up of 17 amino acids. Germline values: CDR1 MGHRA, CDR2 YSYEKL. In DNA form, the CDR3 reads TGCGCCAGCAGCCAAGATGAGAGGGGTACCTACTCCTACGAGCAGTACTTC. This translates into CASSQDERGTYSYEQYF.

This clonotype was seen a few times. The junction departs from the called germline gene at one end, perhaps through a read error. The V gene is TRBV5-5, the J gene TRBJ2-2, with 12 positions matching TRBD1. This CDR3 region has 17 residues. In germline, CDR1 is SGHKS, CDR2 YYEKEE (reference sequence). The CDR3 DNA follows: TGTGCCAACAGCTTGACCGGGACAGGGGGCAACACCGGGGAGCTGTTTTTT. Translated: CANSLTGTGGNTGELFF.

Only one count was recorded for this clonotype. A read error is possible here, since a much larger clone lies one base away. This chain joins TRBV20-1 and TRBJ2-7; TRBD2 agrees at 8 bases. Germline V gene sequence: CDR1 DFQATT, CDR2 SNEGSKA (reference sequence). This CDR3 contains 16 residues. The CDR3 sequence: CGAREDGGAGGYEQYF. The CDR3 nucleotides read TGCGGTGCTAGAGAGGATGGGGGGGCGGGAGGTTACGAGCAGTACTTC.

A note on this clonotype: A much larger clone lies one base from this, so it may be a read error. The chain carries TRBV18 and TRBJ2-2, with a tentative D call TRBD2 (5 bases). The CDR3 spans 15 residues. Germline V gene lookup returns CDR1 KGHSH and CDR2 LQKENI. The chain's CDR3 is CASSPFEGNTGKLFF. The CDR3 nucleotides read TGTGCCAGCTCACCATTCGAAGGGAACACCGGGAAGCTGTTTTTT.

Ten or more counts support this clonotype. The chain couples TRBV7-8 to TRBJ1-5, with 7 bases fitting TRBD1. There are 17 residues in the CDR3. V lost 5 bases, J lost 1 base, and 11 bases stayed unmatched. Germline-derived CDR1 and CDR2 are SGHVS and FQNEAQ. The CDR3 region is CASSMSVTGISNQPQHF. The DNA for the CDR3 is TGTGCCAGCAGCATGTCGGTGACAGGGATAAGCAATCAGCCCCAGCATTTT.

This clonotype has ten or more counts. Here the CDR3 DNA reads TGTGCCAGCAATCCCACTGGCGGCGGGACCTACGAGCAGTACTTC. The encoded protein is CASNPTGGGTYEQYF. This chain uses TRBV28 with TRBJ2-7, with D maybe TRBD2 (6 bases). Germline V CDR1 and CDR2: MDHEN, SYDVKM. The CDR3 has 15 amino acids. V dropped 7 bases and J dropped 2 bases, with 18 bases sitting between them.

The CDR3 DNA follows: TGTGCCAGCAGCCCTATAGGCAGGGGGCTTTCGTGGGCCAACGTCCTGACTTTC. This gives the protein CASSPIGRGLSWANVLTF. V gene TRBV5-6 combines with J gene TRBJ2-6, with 8 bases that match TRBD1. CDR3 size: 18 residues. Germline V gene lookup returns CDR1 SGHDT and CDR2 YYEEEE. Unmatched junction bases numbered 14, after V lost 4 bases and J lost 5 bases. The full variable domain, its missing parts supplied by reference TRBV5-6 and TRBJ2-6, is DAGVTQSPTHLIKTRGQQVTLRCSPKSGHDTVSWYQQALGQGPQFIFQYYEEEERQRGNFPDRFSGHQFPNYSSELNVNALLLGDSALYLCASSPIGRGLSWANVLTFGAGSRLTVL.

V usage is TRBV4-3 and J usage is TRBJ1-6; D call uncertain. The V end was cut by 2 bases, the J end by 9 bases, with 11 bases between. Germline lookup yields CDR1 LGHNA and CDR2 YSLEER. The CDR3 is made up of 14 amino acids. The CDR3 DNA is TGCGCCAGCAGCCAACATCCAGAGATTTCACCCCTCCACTTT. It encodes CASSQHPEISPLHF.

V and J are TRBV7-9 and TRBJ1-6; no clear D. The CDR3 has 15 amino acids. The ends were cut back, 4 bases at V and 0 bases at J, with 7 bases in the middle. From germline, CDR1 is SEHNR and CDR2 FQNEAQ (reference sequence). CDR3 nucleotides: TGTGCCAGCAGCTCGGGAGTCTCCTATAATTCACCCCTCCACTTT. Residues: CASSSGVSYNSPLHF.

This clonotype was counted many times. The J gene is TRBJ1-1, the V gene TRBV12-3 or TRBV12-4; the D gene is possibly TRBD1 (5 bases). The CDR3 totals 12 residues. The V gene lost 2 bases and the J gene lost 7 bases, with 8 bases spanning the gap. The CDR3 reads CASSLSGGEAFF. The DNA for the CDR3 is TGTGCCAGCAGTTTATCTGGGGGTGAAGCTTTCTTT.

This clonotype has at least ten counts. A read error may produce the germline difference seen at one junction end. This chain connects TRBV9 to TRBJ1-5, with D maybe TRBD1 (5 bases). Germline V lookup: CDR1 SGDLS, CDR2 YYNGEE. CDR3 length: 14 residues. The CDR3 nucleotides read TGTGCCAGCAGCGTACCATCCAACGCAGGGAGTAGGTATTTT. Amino acid sequence: CASSVPSNAGSRYF.

This clonotype has more than one count but fewer than ten. This rearrangement joins TRBV5-1 to TRBJ2-1; TRBD1 aligns across 8 bases. In germline, CDR1 is SGHRS, CDR2 YFSETQ. The ends lost 3 bases at V and 7 bases at J; junction bases unmatched: 6. The CDR3 loop spans 14 amino acids. The CDR3 loop is CASSSRTGKNEQFF. Written as DNA, the CDR3 is TGCGCCAGCAGCTCCCGGACAGGGAAGAATGAGCAGTTCTTC.

This clonotype was picked up many times. The chain employs TRBV5-6 and TRBJ2-1; TRBD2 agrees at 9 bases. The length of the CDR3 is 14 residues. With V trimmed by 4 bases and J by 9 bases, 8 bases remained unmatched. The V gene's germline CDR1 is SGHDT and CDR2 YYEEEE. DNA for the CDR3: TGTGCCAGCAGCGAGAGGGGACTAGCCTTTGAGCAGTTCTTC. It encodes CASSERGLAFEQFF. Using reference TRBV5-6 and TRBJ2-1 for the parts outside the CDR3, the full variable domain is DAGVTQSPTHLIKTRGQQVTLRCSPKSGHDTVSWYQQALGQGPQFIFQYYEEEERQRGNFPDRFSGHQFPNYSSELNVNALLLGDSALYLCASSERGLAFEQFFGPGTRLTVL.

This clonotype was observed a handful of times. The chain has TRBV28 and TRBJ1-1, with D tentatively TRBD1 (5 bases). Germline loops: CDR1 MDHEN, CDR2 SYDVKM. This CDR3 spans 14 amino acids. V dropped 7 bases and J dropped 1 base, with 13 bases sitting between them. The CDR3 DNA sequence: TGTGCCAGCATCGGGGGGGAGGGGAACACTGAAGCTTTCTTT. Protein product: CASIGGEGNTEAFF.

In this sample, this clonotype turned up many times. The chain joins TRBV7-3 to TRBJ2-3, with D perhaps given as TRBD1 or TRBD2 (7 bases each). This CDR3 has 15 amino acids. From germline, CDR1 is SGHTA and CDR2 FQGTGA. V was shortened by 5 bases and J by 3 bases, with 15 bases between the two germline ends. CDR3 in DNA: TGTGCCAGCAGCCAGGGGGGGGGCCGGACAGATACGCAGTATTTT. It encodes CASSQGGGRTDTQYF.

The CDR3 coding sequence is TGTGCCAGCAGCTGGGCGAGGGGGAAAGAGACCCAGTACTTC. Translating it yields CASSWARGKETQYF. This chain links TRBV7-9 with TRBJ2-5; the D gene is possibly TRBD1 (6 bases). Trimming cost V 4 bases and J 3 bases, with 12 bases left between them. The CDR3 consists of 14 residues. From germline, CDR1 is SEHNR and CDR2 FQNEAQ (reference sequence).

This clonotype appeared many times. The CDR3 sequence is CASSLDWDEQYF. The CDR3, as DNA: TGCGCCAGCAGCTTGGACTGGGACGAGCAGTACTTC. The chain carries TRBV5-1 and TRBJ2-7, with D unclear. CDR3 length: 12 residues. Trimming stripped 0 bases from V and 5 bases from J, with 6 bases between. Germline values: CDR1 SGHRS, CDR2 YFSETQ.

This clonotype has a count of ten or more. The chain recombines TRBV29-1 with TRBJ2-7; no reliable D call. Germline lookup yields CDR1 SQVTM and CDR2 ANQGSEA. This CDR3 has 14 residues. V was cut by 0 bases and J by 1 base, with 10 bases left in between. The CDR3 nucleotides are TGCAGCGTTGAAGATCGGGCGCAGTCCTACGAGCAGTACTTC. Protein sequence: CSVEDRAQSYEQYF.